The sequence of this TCR beta chain was determined in a study of blood T cell repertoires in COVID-19. Study-level information: The origin of the acute and convalescent COVID-19 samples was the United States, Italy and Spain. PBMCs, B-cell-depleted T cells, or T cells provided the cDNA or gDNA that made up the material.

As processed by the authors: Estimation of nucleated cell counts was performed using reference gene primer amplification. Libraries were prepared by immunoSEQ multiplex PCR; TCRdb keeps only in-frame clonotypes and omits some of them. That table supplies the V and J calls and clone size; D and trimming were determined from the DNA. The table records around 68,000 clones, 90% to 95% of them present only once. J was trimmed by 7 bases and V by 6 bases; bases with no gene match: 6. The CDR3 totals 13 residues. Per the germline V gene, CDR1 is MNHEY and CDR2 is SMNVEV (reference sequence). Sequencing was carried out using peripheral blood. The V and J genes are TRBV27 and TRBJ1-2; 9 bases fit TRBD1. The receptor was isolated from a man between 65 and 79 years old with active COVID-19. The CDR3 region has the DNA TGTGCCAGCAGGGGACAGGGAAGAGGTGGCTACACCTTC. Its protein is CASRGQGRGGYTF.